This record looks at one TCR beta chain sequence and its context. With V trimmed by 3 bases and J by 5 bases, 8 bases remained unmatched. CDR3 size: 17 residues. Germline CDR1 SGHRS, CDR2 YFSETQ. The sample originates from a study of blood T cell repertoires in COVID-19. Here immunoSEQ multiplex PCR was the method, and the copy in TCRdb shows in-frame clones only, minus some. The sample lists 150,000 to 250,000 clones; roughly four fifths were seen once. The material sequenced was PBMCs or T cells enriched from blood (not recorded which). The receptor was isolated from a man between 35 and 55 years old who had recovered from COVID-19. The chain uses TRBV5-1 and TRBJ2-2; 12 bases map to TRBD2. The CDR3 is CASSSVTSGRGTGELFF. The CDR3 DNA sequence: TGCGCCAGCAGCTCGGTGACTAGCGGGAGAGGTACCGGGGAGCTGTTTTTT.